This TCR beta chain is from a study of human T cells and chemical hapten exposure. Specified time point: pre-sensitization, week 0. The treatment: therapeutic diphenylcyclopropenone sensitization with weekly scalp DPC. Suited to DPC and affected by alopecia, the donors ranged from 18 to 70 years old. From whole blood left unfractionated, total RNA was extracted. In this sample, this clonotype turned up a few times. Its matching antigen is unknown. Regarding the study as a whole: Positive correlation was observed between PT1 expanded TCR counts and patch test score.

CDR1 is SQVTM and CDR2 is ANQGSEA in the germline V gene. Trimming left V 2 bases short and J 4 bases short, with 13 bases between. There are 14 residues in the CDR3. TCRdb reprocessed the RACE reads via MiXCR and lists one record per CDR3 protein. The sample holds around 180,000 distinct CDR3 sequences, 30% seen once. The sequence was obtained from a woman aged 25-40 years with alopecia areata. Some clones in this sample may be carry-over from other donors' samples. This material consisted of whole blood, taken in connection with sensitization to the hapten diphenylcyclopropenone (DPC). V is TRBV29-1 and J is TRBJ2-3; D could derive from TRBD1 or TRBD2 (5 bases each). The CDR3 DNA reads as TGCAGCGTTGAATGGGGGACCTGGGCAGATACGCAGTATTTT. This translates into CSVEWGTWADTQYF.